This TCR beta chain came from a study of blood T cell repertoires in COVID-19. Study overall: Acute and convalescent COVID-19 samples came from the United States, Italy and Spain. PBMCs, B-cell-depleted T cells, or T cells provided the cDNA or gDNA that made up the material.

Germline V gives CDR1 SEHNR, CDR2 FQNEAQ (reference sequence). CDR3 length: 16 residues. Trimming removed 2 bases from V and 0 bases from J, with 10 bases in between. Per the original methods: The authors estimated nucleated cell counts from reference gene primer amplification. Produced via immunoSEQ multiplex PCR; TCRdb's table is partial and in-frame only. V and J calls and clone size are those listed in that table; D and trimming were worked out from the DNA. In the table there are 140,000 to 150,000 clones, approximately 80% of which are singletons. The specimen was peripheral blood. The V and J genes are TRBV7-9 and TRBJ1-4, with D perhaps matching TRBD1 (6 bases). This TCR was recovered from a man aged 50-60 years with acute or convalescent COVID-19. The CDR3 sequence: CASSLTRGATNEKLFF. The CDR3 coding sequence is TGTGCCAGCAGCTTAACCAGGGGAGCAACTAATGAAAAACTGTTTTTT.